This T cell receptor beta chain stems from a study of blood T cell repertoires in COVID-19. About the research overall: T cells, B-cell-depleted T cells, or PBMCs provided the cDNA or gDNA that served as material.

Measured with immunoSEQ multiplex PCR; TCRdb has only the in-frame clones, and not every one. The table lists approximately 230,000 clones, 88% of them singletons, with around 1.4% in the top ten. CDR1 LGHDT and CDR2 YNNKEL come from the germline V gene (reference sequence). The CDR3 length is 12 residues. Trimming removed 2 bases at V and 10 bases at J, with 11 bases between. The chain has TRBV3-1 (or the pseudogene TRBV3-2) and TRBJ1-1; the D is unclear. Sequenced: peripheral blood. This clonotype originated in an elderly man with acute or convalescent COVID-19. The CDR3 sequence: CASSQNAGLAFF. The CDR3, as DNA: TGTGCCAGCAGCCAAAATGCGGGCTTAGCTTTCTTT.